The 14 T cell receptor beta chains below were found in one sample sequenced in a study of neoadjuvant nivolumab and ipilimumab in lung cancer. TCRdb keeps only in-frame clones here, not all; method: immunoSEQ multiplex PCR. The sample comprises about 10,000 clones, roughly three quarters of which are singletons, and 7.5% to 8% rests with the top ten. The sequenced sample was tumor tissue, obtained after neoadjuvant nivolumab, alone or with ipilimumab, at or shortly before surgery. Source of these receptors: an adult with non-small cell lung cancer. Some clones in this sample may be carry-over from other donors' samples.

The genes are TRBV30 and TRBJ2-7; D perhaps matches TRBD1 (6 bases). The CDR3 runs to 13 residues. The germline V gene has CDR1 GTSNPN and CDR2 SVGIG (reference sequence). In nucleotides, the CDR3 is TGTGCTTGTACCGGGACACCTTCCTACGAGCAGTACTTC. It codes for CACTGTPSYEQYF.

This clone was recorded only once. V and J are TRBV6-6 and TRBJ1-1, with 8 bases lining up with TRBD1. With 4 bases clipped from V and 3 bases from J, the junction kept 7 bases outside the gene matches. Per the germline V gene, CDR1 is MNHNY and CDR2 is SVGAGI (reference sequence). This CDR3 spans 15 amino acids. For the CDR3, the DNA is TGTGCCAGCAGTTCCACCGGGACAGGACACACTGAAGCTTTCTTT. It encodes CASSSTGTGHTEAFF.

V and J are TRBV5-1 and TRBJ2-5; D perhaps matches TRBD1 (5 bases). The CDR3 totals 15 residues. Trimming stripped 0 bases from V and 2 bases from J, with 11 bases between. Germline V gene sequence: CDR1 SGHRS, CDR2 YFSETQ. The CDR3 bases are TGCGCCAGCAGCTTGGCCGTAGGGGAACAAGAGACCCAGTACTTC. This gives the protein CASSLAVGEQETQYF.

The chain employs TRBV6-5 and TRBJ1-3; D remains ambiguous. CDR3 length: 16 residues. V lost 3 bases and J lost 0, with 12 bases in between. Germline assignment: CDR1 MNHEY and CDR2 SVGAGI. Written as DNA, the CDR3 is TGTGCCAGCAGTTATAACTCTGCAAGCTCTGGAAACACCATATATTTT. Residues: CASSYNSASSGNTIYF.

This clone has a single count. The chain carries TRBV5-1 and TRBJ1-2, with D maybe TRBD1 (6 bases). Germline V gene sequence: CDR1 SGHRS, CDR2 YFSETQ. The V end lost 0 bases, the J end lost 2 bases, and 8 bases lay between the germline ends. The CDR3 consists of 14 residues. DNA for the CDR3: TGCGCCAGCAGCTTGGTAACAGGGAACTATGGCTACACCTTC. Protein product: CASSLVTGNYGYTF.

The chain has TRBV29-1 and TRBJ1-1, with TRBD1 identical over 9 bases. The ends lost 3 bases at V and 8 bases at J; junction bases unmatched: 7. From germline, CDR1 is SQVTM and CDR2 ANQGSEA. The CDR3 loop spans 13 amino acids. CDR3 sequence reads: CSVDEGQGGEAFF. The CDR3 DNA reads TGCAGCGTTGACGAGGGACAGGGTGGGGAAGCTTTCTTT.

The chain recombines TRBV7-6 with TRBJ2-2, with a tentative D call TRBD1 (6 bases). V lost 5 bases and J lost 7, with 17 bases in between. This CDR3 is built from 15 residues. CDR1 and CDR2 from the germline V gene are SGHVS and FNYEAQ. The CDR3 nucleotides are TGTGCCAGCAGCGCTCCGGGACACTTGTACGGGGAGCTGTTTTTT. Its protein is CASSAPGHLYGELFF.

The chain recombines TRBV30 with TRBJ2-7; D unclear. There are 11 residues in the CDR3. The V end lost 2 bases, the J end lost 2 bases, and 4 bases lay between the germline ends. Germline-derived CDR1 and CDR2 are GTSNPN and SVGIG (reference sequence). The DNA for the CDR3 is TGTGCCTGGAGTTCAACCTACGAGCAGTACTTC. As protein: CAWSSTYEQYF.

This clone was detected only a few times. The chain uses TRBV29-1 and TRBJ2-7, with TRBD2 matching 10 bases. J lost 3 bases, V lost 4 bases, and 9 bases had no gene match. The V gene's germline CDR1 is SQVTM and CDR2 ANQGSEA. The CDR3 loop spans 15 amino acids. CDR3 bases: TGCAGCGTTGGGCTAGCGGGAGCTGTCCTCTACGAGCAGTACTTC. This codes for CSVGLAGAVLYEQYF.

The chain employs TRBV6-1 and TRBJ2-7; D unresolved. The CDR3 length is 13 residues. The V and J ends lost 2 bases and 6 bases respectively, with 11 bases between them. Germline CDR1 and CDR2: MNHNS and SASEGT. The DNA for the CDR3 is TGTGCCAGCAGTGAATATAAGGGATCCGAGCAGTACTTC. This gives the protein CASSEYKGSEQYF.

J is TRBJ1-1 and V is TRBV5-5; D uncertain. Per the germline V gene, CDR1 is SGHKS and CDR2 is YYEKEE (reference sequence). The CDR3 runs to 16 residues. The V end lost 0 bases, the J end lost 5 bases, and 17 bases lay between the germline ends. CDR3 DNA sequence: TGTGCCAGCAGCTTGGAATCACTCGTGGGGTTAACTGAAGCTTTCTTT. This sequence encodes CASSLESLVGLTEAFF.

This chain uses TRBV7-9 with TRBJ2-3, with 11 bases matching TRBD1. Germline CDR1 reads SEHNR; CDR2 reads FQNEAQ (reference sequence). The V segment lost 5 bases and the J segment 7 bases; nucleotides outside the gene matches: 8. There are 15 residues in the CDR3. The CDR3 DNA follows: TGTGCCAGCAGCCCTAAGGACAGGGGGCAAAATACGCAGTATTTT. It yields the protein CASSPKDRGQNTQYF.

The chain carries TRBV4-1 and TRBJ1-2; no definite D call. With 0 bases removed from V and 5 bases from J, the gap between germline ends came to 13 bases. The CDR3 spans 15 residues. Looked up from germline, CDR1 is MGHRA and CDR2 is YSYEKL. CDR3 region: CASSQDDKEGYGYTF. CDR3 in DNA: TGCGCCAGCAGCCAAGATGACAAGGAAGGGTATGGCTACACCTTC.

The chain employs TRBV29-1 and TRBJ1-2; D remains ambiguous. The CDR3 covers 11 residues. Trimming shortened V by 6 bases and J by 6 bases, and 11 bases separated the two germline ends. The V gene's germline CDR1 is SQVTM and CDR2 ANQGSEA. The CDR3 here is CSVVAGDGYTF. CDR3 nucleotide sequence: TGCAGCGTCGTGGCTGGTGATGGCTACACCTTC.